This TCR beta chain was sequenced during a study of T cells in Graves' hyperthyroidism and ophthalmopathy. Study information: Peripheral blood was secured at the point of initial diagnosis, before any treatment.

TCR beta CDR3 regions were amplified from RNA. First-round RT-PCR targeting the TCR CDR3 was performed with the HTBI primer set. TCRdb ran MiXCR on the multiplex PCR reads and lists one entry per CDR3 protein. The sample consists of a few hundred thousand distinct CDR3 sequences, around 16% of them appearing once. Remarks on this clonotype: Antigen unknown.

Patients were excluded because of uncontrolled infection, other autoimmune disease, pregnancy or lactation. Every diagnosis used clinical symptoms, serum thyroxine and TRAb, thyroid ultrasound and orbital computed tomography. Study conclusions and caveats: Most thyroid clonotypes expanded above 0.001 appeared in blood too.

The receptor was derived from a young woman with Graves' hyperthyroidism. The sample consisted of blood.

The CDR3 DNA reads TGCAGTGCTAGAGATGGTGAAGGGCGGGGGTACAATGAGCAGTTCTTC. Translation: CSARDGEGRGYNEQFF. This chain connects TRBV20-1 to TRBJ2-1; TRBD2 matches at 7 bases. Germline V gene lookup returns CDR1 DFQATT and CDR2 SNEGSKA (reference sequence). There are 16 residues in the CDR3. J was trimmed by 4 bases and V by 0 bases; bases with no gene match: 9.